The 25 T cell receptor beta chains listed next were all sequenced from one sample in a study of cytomegalovirus exposure and HLA in healthy donors. Primers included in the PCR were 60 Vbeta and 13 Jbeta primers. Assay: immunoSEQ multiplex PCR; the TCRdb copy retains only in-frame clones and omits some. The data hold fewer than 150,000 clones, with about 78% observed a single time. Sequenced input: PBMCs. The receptors were sampled from a woman in her thirties or forties in good health and CMV-seropositive.

This clone has just a few counts. In DNA, the CDR3 is TGTGCCAGCAGCTTTCTTCAGGGGAACTATGGCTACACCTTC. It encodes CASSFLQGNYGYTF. The V gene is TRBV5-6, the J gene TRBJ1-2; perhaps TRBD1 as D (6 bases). The germline V gene encodes CDR1 SGHDT and CDR2 YYEEEE. CDR3 length equals 14 residues. V dropped 2 bases and J dropped 2 bases, with 10 bases sitting between them.

The chain uses TRBV19 and TRBJ1-2; 12 nucleotides agree with TRBD1. The CDR3 loop spans 15 amino acids. CDR1 is LNHDA, CDR2 SQIVND, per germline (reference sequence). Trimming took 8 bases from V and 5 from J; bases not matched to a gene: 9. The CDR3 DNA sequence: TGTGCCAGTCGTGGGGGACAGGGGGCTGCTTATGGCTACACCTTC. Encoded protein: CASRGGQGAAYGYTF.

The chain couples TRBV7-3 to TRBJ2-3; tentatively, D is TRBD2 (5 bases). Germline CDR1 SGHTA, CDR2 FQGTGA. The CDR3 loop spans 13 amino acids. The V gene lost 8 bases and the J gene lost 5 bases, with 14 bases spanning the gap. CDR3 sequence (DNA): TGTGCCAGCGCCAGGACGAGGGTAGATACGCAGTATTTT. This encodes CASARTRVDTQYF.

The J gene is TRBJ1-5, the V gene TRBV9, with D possibly being TRBD1 (5 bases). V dropped 0 bases and J dropped 5 bases, with 9 bases sitting between them. Germline-derived CDR1 and CDR2 are SGDLS and YYNGEE. This CDR3 contains 14 residues. In DNA, the CDR3 is TGTGCCAGCAGCGTAGCAGGGACTTATCAGCCCCAGCATTTT. Protein sequence: CASSVAGTYQPQHF.

The V call is TRBV6-6, the J call TRBJ1-5; 9 bases line up with TRBD1. The CDR3 is 15 amino acids. The germline CDR1 and CDR2 sequences are MNHNY and SVGAGI (reference sequence). With 7 bases clipped from V and 4 bases from J, the junction kept 8 bases outside the gene matches. CDR3 sequence reads: CASTDWGTGNQPQHF. Written as DNA, the CDR3 is TGTGCCAGCACCGACTGGGGGACAGGGAATCAGCCCCAGCATTTT.

The chain joins TRBV11-2 to TRBJ1-1, with TRBD1 matching 9 bases. The CDR3 is made up of 14 amino acids. V lost 3 bases, J lost 4 bases, and 3 bases stayed unmatched. Germline V lookup: CDR1 SGHAT, CDR2 FQNNGV. The CDR3, as DNA: TGTGCCAGCAGCTTTGGACAGGGGTTCACTGAAGCTTTCTTT. Translating it yields CASSFGQGFTEAFF.

This sequence joins TRBV5-1 and TRBJ1-1; D unresolved. Germline V lookup: CDR1 SGHRS, CDR2 YFSETQ. The ends were cut back, 4 bases at V and 7 bases at J, with 17 bases in the middle. The CDR3 is made up of 14 amino acids. In nucleotides, the CDR3 is TGCGCCAGCAGCCACGCAGTCTCAGGCGTTGAAGCTTTCTTT. It codes for CASSHAVSGVEAFF.

The chain carries TRBV6-6 and TRBJ2-5; TRBD2 is a possible D gene (5 bases). The CDR3 consists of 12 residues. Germline V gene lookup returns CDR1 MNHNY and CDR2 SVGAGI (reference sequence). Trimming removed 11 bases from V and 4 bases from J, with 14 bases in between. For the CDR3, the DNA is TGTGCCGCCCAGAGCGGACGAGAGACCCAGTACTTC. Translated, it gives CAAQSGRETQYF.

The V call is TRBV7-9, the J call TRBJ1-4, with D perhaps TRBD1 (6 bases). Germline assignment: CDR1 SEHNR and CDR2 FQNEAQ (reference sequence). The CDR3 is 17 amino acids. Between the trimmed V and J ends, which lost 5 bases and 2 bases, there was a span of 18 bases. The CDR3 region is CASSPYGRGATNEKLFF. For the CDR3, the DNA is TGTGCCAGCAGCCCCTATGGCAGGGGAGCGACTAATGAAAAACTGTTTTTT.

V is TRBV5-4 and J is TRBJ2-1; D possibly corresponds to TRBD1 (5 bases). The V gene's germline CDR1 is SGHNT and CDR2 YYREEE (reference sequence). The length of the CDR3 is 15 residues. V lost 3 bases, J lost 1 base, and 11 bases lay in between. DNA of the CDR3: TGTGCCAGCAGCTCTATCAGGGCGTCCTACAATGAGCAGTTCTTC. Translation gives CASSSIRASYNEQFF.

This clone was observed a few times. The V call is TRBV7-8, the J call TRBJ1-5; 8 bases are a match to TRBD1. V lost 3 bases, J lost 5 bases, and 3 bases stayed unmatched. This CDR3 has 14 residues. The germline gives CDR1 SGHVS, CDR2 FQNEAQ. The CDR3: CASSFTGGDQPQHF. In DNA, the CDR3 is TGTGCCAGCAGCTTTACAGGGGGTGATCAGCCCCAGCATTTT.

The rearrangement links TRBV30 to TRBJ1-1; D ambiguous. The CDR3 runs to 14 residues. V was pared by 4 bases and J by 1 base, with 13 bases between. CDR1 is GTSNPN and CDR2 is SVGIG in the germline V gene (reference sequence). This chain's CDR3 is CAWNAGSRNTEAFF. In nucleotides, the CDR3 is TGTGCCTGGAACGCTGGCAGTCGGAACACTGAAGCTTTCTTT.

V usage is TRBV19 and J usage is TRBJ2-1; tentatively, D is TRBD1 (5 bases). The V end was cut by 6 bases, the J end by 6 bases, with 15 bases between. The CDR3 is 14 residues long. CDR1 is LNHDA, CDR2 SQIVND, per germline (reference sequence). CDR3 coding DNA: TGTGCCAGTAGGGAACTTGGCCAGGGCAATGAGCAGTTCTTC. Its protein product is CASRELGQGNEQFF.

Only one count was recorded for this clone. This chain uses TRBV7-9 with TRBJ1-1, with 7 bases fitting TRBD1. Germline V gives CDR1 SEHNR, CDR2 FQNEAQ (reference sequence). The CDR3 has 16 amino acids. The ends lost 4 bases at V and 0 bases at J; junction bases unmatched: 8. The chain's CDR3 is CASSYRGRGMNTEAFF. CDR3 DNA: TGTGCCAGCAGCTACAGGGGAAGGGGAATGAACACTGAAGCTTTCTTT.

The chain uses TRBV11-1 and TRBJ2-6; 7 positions agree with TRBD1. Germline V gene data show CDR1 as SGHAT and CDR2 as FQDESV (reference sequence). The V and J ends lost 5 bases and 2 bases, in that order; junction bases with no gene match: 9. CDR3 length: 17 residues. The CDR3 DNA sequence: TGTGCCAGCAGCCGACGGGACAGCGTTCCTGGGGCCAACGTCCTGACTTTC. Its translation: CASSRRDSVPGANVLTF.

This clone was observed a few times. J is TRBJ2-1 and V is TRBV6-5; the match to TRBD1 covers 11 bases. CDR1 is MNHEY, CDR2 SVGAGI, per germline. J gave up 3 bases and V 10 bases, and 2 bases lay outside the gene matches. This CDR3 spans 13 amino acids. The CDR3 loop is CATGTGGYNEQFF. CDR3 sequence (DNA): TGTGCCACCGGGACAGGGGGCTACAATGAGCAGTTCTTC.

The rearrangement links TRBV18 to TRBJ2-3; possibly TRBD1 for D (5 bases). The CDR3 runs to 14 residues. Germline CDR1 KGHSH, CDR2 LQKENI. The germline V and J ends were trimmed by 1 base and 7 bases, with 12 bases remaining between them. The CDR3 reads CASSPLGRANTQYF. CDR3 sequence (DNA): TGTGCCAGCTCACCACTCGGCAGGGCGAATACGCAGTATTTT.

This clone was seen only a few times. The chain links TRBV7-3 to TRBJ1-6; 8 nucleotides match TRBD1. Losses at the gene ends were 5 bases for V and 3 bases for J; bases not matched to a gene: 3. The length of the CDR3 is 15 residues. Germline CDR1 is SGHTA and CDR2 is FQGTGA. The DNA for the CDR3 is TGTGCCAGCAGCCTGACAGGGGACTATAATTCACCCCTCCACTTT. Protein sequence: CASSLTGDYNSPLHF.

This clone was recorded only once. The V and J genes are TRBV10-3 and TRBJ2-2; D remains unclear. Germline loops: CDR1 ENHRY, CDR2 SYGVKD. This CDR3 has 18 amino acids. V was trimmed by 6 bases and J by 0 bases, leaving 20 bases between them. The CDR3 loop is CAIRTTALGQPNTGELFF. The CDR3 bases are TGTGCCATCAGAACCACAGCTTTGGGCCAGCCGAACACCGGGGAGCTGTTTTTT.

This sequence joins TRBV4-2 and TRBJ2-1, with 10 bases aligning to TRBD2. Germline CDR1 and CDR2: LGHNA and YNFKEQ. The CDR3 runs to 17 residues. After removal of 2 bases from V and 1 base from J, the junction contained 5 bases not matched to a gene. The CDR3 DNA follows: TGTGCCAGCAGCCAATGGGCTAGCGGGGGATCCTACAATGAGCAGTTCTTC. This gives the protein CASSQWASGGSYNEQFF.

This chain uses TRBV4-1 with TRBJ1-1; no clear D gene. V lost 0 bases, J lost 8 bases, and 10 bases lay in between. CDR1 and CDR2 from the germline V gene are MGHRA and YSYEKL. The CDR3 has 13 residues. The CDR3: CASSQDLTEEAFF. The CDR3, as DNA: TGCGCCAGCAGCCAAGATCTTACAGAAGAAGCTTTCTTT.

In regard to this clone: The same CDR3 arises from other DNA sequences in this sample as well. This chain uses TRBV5-1 with TRBJ1-1; 7 bases align to TRBD1. The CDR3 runs to 14 residues. Germline V gene lookup returns CDR1 SGHRS and CDR2 YFSETQ. V trimming: 0 bases; J trimming: 4 bases; junction bases outside the gene matches: 3. The CDR3 coding sequence is TGCGCCAGCAGCTTGGCACAGGGGAGCACTGAAGCTTTCTTT. This encodes CASSLAQGSTEAFF.

The V and J genes are TRBV4-2 and TRBJ1-5, with D unresolved. CDR3 length: 14 residues. Trimming took 0 bases from V and 7 from J, leaving 10 bases between them. Looked up from germline, CDR1 is LGHNA and CDR2 is YNFKEQ. The CDR3 spells CASSQENGGQPQHF. CDR3 DNA: TGTGCCAGCAGCCAAGAGAATGGTGGCCAGCCCCAGCATTTT.

This rearrangement joins TRBV5-1 to TRBJ1-1; 7 bases are a match to TRBD1. Germline V gives CDR1 SGHRS, CDR2 YFSETQ. The CDR3 has 15 amino acids. V lost 4 bases and J lost 5; bases outside the gene matches: 11. The DNA of the CDR3 is TGCGCCAGCAGCGCGACAGGGAATCCGGGTACTGAAGCTTTCTTT. Its translation: CASSATGNPGTEAFF.

The V gene is TRBV27, the J gene TRBJ1-2, with D possibly TRBD1 on 5 matching bases. V was pared by 3 bases and J by 6 bases, with 11 bases between. The CDR3 loop spans 13 amino acids. Germline CDR1 reads MNHEY; CDR2 reads SMNVEV (reference sequence). DNA for the CDR3: TGTGCCAGCAGTTTGCTCGGGGGAGATGGCTACACCTTC. This sequence encodes CASSLLGGDGYTF.